The entry below describes one TCR beta chain. Germline-derived CDR1 and CDR2 are SGHRS and YFSETQ. CDR3 length: 16 residues. The V and J ends lost 4 bases and 1 base respectively, with 17 bases between them. The record originates from a study of T-cell memory formation after mild COVID-19. TCRdb called the 5' RACE reads again in MiXCR, with one record for every CDR3 protein. The data hold about 150,000 distinct CDR3 sequences, with less than 25% observed a single time. Sequencing was performed on PBMCs or a T cell subset sorted from them (not recorded which). The chain links TRBV5-1 to TRBJ1-1; D is uncertain. The clonotype comes from an adult woman who had mild COVID-19 (a few samples of this study predate the infection). Cell type and time point are not known. The CDR3 region has the DNA TGCGCCAGCAGCCCCGTCCCCGATGAAGCGAACACTGAAGCTTTCTTT. Its translation is CASSPVPDEANTEAFF.